This is a list of T cell receptor beta chains from one sample in a study of cytomegalovirus exposure and HLA in healthy donors. The protocol was immunoSEQ multiplex PCR, while the TCRdb copy is restricted to in-frame clones and leaves out a portion. The data show about 170,000 clones, around 80% seen once. The material sequenced was PBMCs. Receptors originate from a male donor in good health and CMV-seronegative. Each CDR3 is given with its conserved first and last residue. A D gene is named only where the DNA matches it firmly. Clone size, where shown, is once, few, many, or a class for clones that have expanded.

clone_size: few; d_call: -; j_call: TRBJ1-1; v_call: TRBV7-9; cdr3_nt: TGTGCCAGCAGCTCCCCGGGAGTCTTTTACCTAGAGAACACTGAAGCTTTCTTT; cdr3_aa: CASSSPGVFYLENTEAFF
clone_size: -; d_call: TRBD1; j_call: TRBJ1-2; v_call: TRBV7-9; cdr3_nt: TGTGCCAGCAGCTTTGGGACAGGGGGCGGTGGCTACACCTTC; cdr3_aa: CASSFGTGGGGYTF
clone_size: -; d_call: -; j_call: TRBJ1-1; v_call: TRBV29-1; cdr3_nt: TGCAGCGTTGAGGGACAGAACACTGAAGCTTTCTTT; cdr3_aa: CSVEGQNTEAFF
clone_size: -; d_call: TRBD2; j_call: TRBJ2-7; v_call: TRBV4-2; cdr3_nt: TGTGCCAGCAGCCAAGTGGCTAGCGGTGCCTACGAGCAGTACTTC; cdr3_aa: CASSQVASGAYEQYF
clone_size: -; d_call: -; j_call: TRBJ2-7; v_call: TRBV7-6; cdr3_nt: TGTGCCAGCAGCCCAAGTACCCTGGGAGCTCTGTACGAGCAGTACTTC; cdr3_aa: CASSPSTLGALYEQYF
clone_size: -; d_call: -; j_call: TRBJ2-1; v_call: TRBV4-3; cdr3_nt: TGCGCCAGCAGCCGCCTATCGGTGAGCGGCGATGAGCAGTTCTTC; cdr3_aa: CASSRLSVSGDEQFF
clone_size: -; d_call: TRBD2; j_call: TRBJ2-2; v_call: TRBV27; cdr3_nt: TGTGCCAGCAGTAAGGCTAGCGGGAGGCTTCGCACCGGGGAGCTGTTTTTT; cdr3_aa: CASSKASGRLRTGELFF
clone_size: once; d_call: -; j_call: TRBJ2-5; v_call: TRBV2; cdr3_nt: TGTGCCAGCAGTGAAGACAGGCGTACGGGAGAGACCCAGTACTTC; cdr3_aa: CASSEDRRTGETQYF
clone_size: -; d_call: -; j_call: TRBJ2-7; v_call: TRBV6-5; cdr3_nt: TGTGCCAGCAAACCAGGGGGGACCCCTCCTCACGAGCAGTACTTC; cdr3_aa: CASKPGGTPPHEQYF
clone_size: -; d_call: TRBD1; j_call: TRBJ1-2; v_call: TRBV4-2; cdr3_nt: TGTGCCAGCAGCCCCGGGGGACAGGGATTGTATGGCTACCCCTTC; cdr3_aa: CASSPGGQGLYGYPF
clone_size: -; d_call: -; j_call: TRBJ1-2; v_call: TRBV14; cdr3_nt: TGTGCCAGCAGCTCAAACAGGGCTGGCTACACCTTC; cdr3_aa: CASSSNRAGYTF
clone_size: -; d_call: TRBD2; j_call: TRBJ2-1; v_call: TRBV5-1; cdr3_nt: TGCGCCAGCAGCCCCGGACTAGCGGGGGGGCGAGCGGCCAACAATGAGCAGTTCTTC; cdr3_aa: CASSPGLAGGRAANNEQFF
clone_size: -; d_call: TRBD2; j_call: TRBJ2-7; v_call: TRBV27; cdr3_nt: TGTGCCAGCAGTCGCCCGGGAGGGCCATACGAGCAGTACTTC; cdr3_aa: CASSRPGGPYEQYF
clone_size: -; d_call: TRBD1; j_call: TRBJ2-5; v_call: TRBV29-1; cdr3_nt: TGCAGCGTTGGGGACGGACGGGACAGGGGGTTAGAGACCCAGTACTTC; cdr3_aa: CSVGDGRDRGLETQYF
clone_size: -; d_call: TRBD1; j_call: TRBJ2-7; v_call: TRBV9; cdr3_nt: TGTGCCAGCAGCGTTAAGGACAGGAACTACGAGCAGTACTTC; cdr3_aa: CASSVKDRNYEQYF
clone_size: -; d_call: -; j_call: TRBJ2-7; v_call: TRBV7-9; cdr3_nt: TGTGCCAGCAGCCCGCTTAGGGGTTCGCAGTACTTC; cdr3_aa: CASSPLRGSQYF
clone_size: -; d_call: -; j_call: TRBJ2-7; v_call: TRBV5-4; cdr3_nt: TGTGCCAGCAGCTTGGAGGGCAGGGAGGCACGGCAGTACTTC; cdr3_aa: CASSLEGREARQYF
clone_size: -; d_call: TRBD1; j_call: TRBJ1-6; v_call: TRBV30; cdr3_nt: TGTGCCTGGAGCCCGCAGGGGGCGGGGGTCCACTTT; cdr3_aa: CAWSPQGAGVHF
clone_size: -; d_call: -; j_call: TRBJ1-2; v_call: TRBV18; cdr3_nt: TGTGCCAGCTCACCGGGACTTCCCAATGGCTACACCTTC; cdr3_aa: CASSPGLPNGYTF
clone_size: -; d_call: TRBD1; j_call: TRBJ2-5; v_call: TRBV7-2; cdr3_nt: TGTGCCAGCAGCTCCTGGACAGGGGAGACCCAGTACTTC; cdr3_aa: CASSSWTGETQYF
clone_size: -; d_call: TRBD2; j_call: TRBJ2-5; v_call: TRBV28; cdr3_nt: TGTGCCAGCAGTTTCGGACTAGCGGGGGGGTCGGAGACCCAGTACTTC; cdr3_aa: CASSFGLAGGSETQYF
clone_size: -; d_call: TRBD1; j_call: TRBJ1-4; v_call: TRBV6-5; cdr3_nt: TGTGCCAGCAGGAACAACAGGGGGGAAGGTGAAAAACTGTTTTTT; cdr3_aa: CASRNNRGEGEKLFF
clone_size: once; d_call: TRBD2; j_call: TRBJ2-7; v_call: TRBV4-2; cdr3_nt: TGTGCCAGCAGCCAAGACCCCCCGGGGACTAGCGGAAACGAGCAGTACTTC; cdr3_aa: CASSQDPPGTSGNEQYF
clone_size: -; d_call: -; j_call: TRBJ1-2; v_call: TRBV5-4; cdr3_nt: TGTGCCAGCAGCTTAGTTGGGGGGGCCTATGGCTACACCTTC; cdr3_aa: CASSLVGGAYGYTF
clone_size: -; d_call: TRBD2; j_call: TRBJ2-1; v_call: TRBV7-8; cdr3_nt: TGTGCCAGCAGCTTAGCGCGCGCTAGCGGGGGGGCTGAGCAGTTCTTC; cdr3_aa: CASSLARASGGAEQFF
clone_size: once; d_call: -; j_call: TRBJ2-5; v_call: TRBV7-3; cdr3_nt: TGTGCCAGCAGCGTATCGCTTAGCGATGAGACCCAGTACTTC; cdr3_aa: CASSVSLSDETQYF
clone_size: -; d_call: TRBD2; j_call: TRBJ2-5; v_call: TRBV6-6; cdr3_nt: TGTGCCAGCAGTTACTCCGGGGAGGGGGAGACCCAGTACTTC; cdr3_aa: CASSYSGEGETQYF
clone_size: -; d_call: -; j_call: TRBJ2-2; v_call: TRBV7-2; cdr3_nt: TGTGCCAGCAGCTTATTTGGGACTGAAAACACCGGGGAGCTGTTTTTT; cdr3_aa: CASSLFGTENTGELFF
clone_size: -; d_call: TRBD1; j_call: TRBJ2-5; v_call: TRBV13; cdr3_nt: TGTGCCAGCAGCCCAAGGACAGGGGGCGAAGAGACCCAGTACTTC; cdr3_aa: CASSPRTGGEETQYF
clone_size: -; d_call: TRBD2; j_call: TRBJ2-5; v_call: TRBV7-9; cdr3_nt: TGTGCCAGCAGCTTAGGAGTGGGAGGGGAGACCCAGTACTTC; cdr3_aa: CASSLGVGGETQYF
clone_size: once; d_call: TRBD1; j_call: TRBJ1-1; v_call: TRBV7-9; cdr3_nt: TGTGCCAGCAGCCGGACAGGGGGCGCAGGGGGAGAAGCTTTCTTT; cdr3_aa: CASSRTGGAGGEAFF
clone_size: -; d_call: TRBD1; j_call: TRBJ1-2; v_call: TRBV7-3; cdr3_nt: TGTGCCAGCAGCAAATACAGGGGTGATGGCTACACCTTC; cdr3_aa: CASSKYRGDGYTF
clone_size: few; d_call: TRBD2; j_call: TRBJ2-1; v_call: TRBV4-1; cdr3_nt: TGCGCCAGCAGCCAACCACTAGCGGGAGTTGTCAATGAGCAGTTCTTC; cdr3_aa: CASSQPLAGVVNEQFF
clone_size: once; d_call: -; j_call: TRBJ1-1; v_call: TRBV15; cdr3_nt: TGTGCCACCAGCAGAAGGGAACAGGCCCGTCGGGAAGCTTTCTTT; cdr3_aa: CATSRREQARREAFF
clone_size: once; d_call: -; j_call: TRBJ2-2; v_call: TRBV5-4; cdr3_nt: TGTGCCAGCAGCTTGGCGAGGCCTAACACCGGGGAGCTGTTTTTT; cdr3_aa: CASSLARPNTGELFF
clone_size: few; d_call: TRBD1; j_call: TRBJ2-7; v_call: TRBV6-5; cdr3_nt: TGTGCCAGCAGCCCGGGACAGGGGGTCAACGAGCAGTACTTC; cdr3_aa: CASSPGQGVNEQYF